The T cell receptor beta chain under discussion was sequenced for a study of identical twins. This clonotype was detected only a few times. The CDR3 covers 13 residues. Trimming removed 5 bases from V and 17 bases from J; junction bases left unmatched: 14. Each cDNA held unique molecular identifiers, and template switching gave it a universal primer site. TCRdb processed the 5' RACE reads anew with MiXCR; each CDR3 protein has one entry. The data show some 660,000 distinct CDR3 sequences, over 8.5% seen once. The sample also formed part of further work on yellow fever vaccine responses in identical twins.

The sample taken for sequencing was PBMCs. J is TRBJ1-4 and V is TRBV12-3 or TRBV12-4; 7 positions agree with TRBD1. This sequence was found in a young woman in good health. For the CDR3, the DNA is TGTGCCAGCAGTGATTCGCTCGCCGGGACAGCTTTTTTT. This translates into CASSDSLAGTAFF.